This T cell receptor beta chain was profiled in a study of blood T cell repertoires in COVID-19. Study overall: Donors in the United States, Italy and Spain gave samples during acute or convalescent COVID-19. Nucleic acid was either cDNA or gDNA, and it came from T cells, B-cell-depleted T cells, or PBMCs.

In the study's own analysis: Estimation of nucleated cell counts was performed using reference gene primer amplification. The data were produced by immunoSEQ multiplex PCR, yet TCRdb's version contains in-frame clones alone and is incomplete. From that table come the V and J calls and clone size; the DNA was used to work out D and trimming. The data show more than 200,000 clones, around 87% seen once. Patients at the Seattle site were enrolled during active infection and followed longitudinally. Trimming removed 6 bases at V and 6 bases at J, with 26 bases between. The CDR3 runs to 17 residues. Per germline, CDR1 LNHDA and CDR2 SQIVND (reference sequence).

The chain carries TRBV19 and TRBJ1-1; D is undetermined. This TCR was sampled from a woman in her sixties with COVID-19, enrolled during active disease. Source material: peripheral blood. This CDR3 reads CASSVQVFGGASAEAFF. The CDR3 DNA sequence: TGTGCCAGTAGCGTCCAAGTCTTCGGAGGAGCGAGCGCTGAAGCTTTCTTT.